The T cell receptor beta chain under discussion was sequenced for a study of shared clonotypes between healthy human individuals. In its sample, this clone was seen once. Germline values: CDR1 SGHRS, CDR2 YFSETQ. V was clipped by 3 bases and J by 8 bases; unmatched bases: 6. The CDR3 has 15 residues. The repertoire was sequenced with immunoSEQ multiplex PCR; TCRdb's copy has only in-frame clones and lacks some. Of roughly 2 million clones in the sample, 85% to 95% are singletons; the top ten hold 0.1% to 0.15%. The sample comprised naive CD4+ T cells sorted from blood. Subset noted: CD45RA+ positively selected. This TCR was recovered from a man in his late teens or twenties in good health. This chain uses TRBV5-1 with TRBJ2-1, with 12 bases aligning to TRBD2. CDR3 amino acids: CASSWMTSGRDEQFF. CDR3 DNA sequence: TGCGCCAGCAGCTGGATGACTAGCGGGAGAGATGAGCAGTTCTTC.